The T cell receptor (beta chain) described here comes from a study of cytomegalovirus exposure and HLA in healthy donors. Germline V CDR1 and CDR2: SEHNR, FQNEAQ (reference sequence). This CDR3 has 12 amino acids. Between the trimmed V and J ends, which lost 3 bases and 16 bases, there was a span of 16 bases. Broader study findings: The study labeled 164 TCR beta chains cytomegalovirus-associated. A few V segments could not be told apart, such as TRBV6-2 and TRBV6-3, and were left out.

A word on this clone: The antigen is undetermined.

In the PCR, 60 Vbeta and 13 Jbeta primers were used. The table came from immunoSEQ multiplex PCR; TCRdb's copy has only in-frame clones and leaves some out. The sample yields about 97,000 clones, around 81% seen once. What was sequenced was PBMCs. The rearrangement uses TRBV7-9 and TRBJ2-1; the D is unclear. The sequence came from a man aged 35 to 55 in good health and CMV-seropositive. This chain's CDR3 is CASSFDDPLSFF. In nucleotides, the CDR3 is TGTGCCAGCAGCTTCGATGATCCCCTAAGCTTCTTC.